The 27 T cell receptor beta chains given below trace back to one sample, sequenced in a study of identical twins. TCRdb called the 5' RACE reads again in MiXCR, with one record for every CDR3 protein. The table lists 1,800,000 or so distinct CDR3 sequences, roughly a third of them singletons. Material for sequencing was cord blood. These receptors all stem from a newborn girl in good health.

Comments on this clonotype: Possible read error: a much larger clone is one base away. The rearrangement joins TRBV12-3 or TRBV12-4 to TRBJ2-3; D may be TRBD2 (6 bases). The CDR3 totals 15 residues. With 3 bases removed from V and 4 bases from J, the gap between germline ends came to 14 bases. CDR3 coding DNA: TGTGCCAGCAGTTTTGAACTAGCTAGCGCAGATACGCAGTATTTT. Translating it yields CASSFELASADTQYF.

The gene calls are TRBV5-1 and TRBJ1-2, with D perhaps matching TRBD1 (5 bases). The germline V gene encodes CDR1 SGHRS and CDR2 YFSETQ. The CDR3 covers 12 residues. V lost 6 bases and J 6 bases, leaving 12 bases between the germline ends. The CDR3: CASTNQGDGYTF. The CDR3 DNA reads as TGCGCCAGCACGAACCAGGGCGATGGCTACACCTTC.

The chain combines TRBV27 with TRBJ2-1, with D possibly TRBD2 on 5 matching bases. This CDR3 has 16 residues. Germline loops: CDR1 MNHEY, CDR2 SMNVEV (reference sequence). Trimming left V 5 bases short and J 4 bases short, with 18 bases between. The CDR3 reads CASSTPMRAGYNEQFF. Here the CDR3 DNA reads TGTGCCAGCAGTACACCGATGAGGGCCGGTTACAATGAGCAGTTCTTC.

V gene TRBV12-3 or TRBV12-4 combines with J gene TRBJ2-3; 12 nucleotides agree with TRBD1. J gave up 4 bases and V 4 bases, and 3 bases lay outside the gene matches. This CDR3 is built from 15 residues. As DNA, the CDR3 is TGTGCCAGCAGTTGGGACAGGGGGCGCGCAGATACGCAGTATTTT. The encoded protein is CASSWDRGRADTQYF.

The sample holds a few counts of this clonotype. The chain recombines TRBV15 with TRBJ1-5, with a weak D call TRBD1 (5 bases). This CDR3 has 13 amino acids. CDR1 and CDR2 from the germline V gene are LNHNV and YYDKDF (reference sequence). Between the trimmed V and J ends, which lost 3 bases and 5 bases, there was a span of 8 bases. DNA of the CDR3: TGTGCCACCAGCAGTAGGGGTTATCAGCCCCAGCATTTT. Its translation: CATSSRGYQPQHF.

The rearrangement joins TRBV21-1 to TRBJ2-7. TRBV21-1 is a pseudogene. The CDR3 length is 16 residues. CDR3 in DNA: TGTGCCAGCAGCACAAGTCCGGATAAGTGCAGCTACGAGCAGTACTTC. Translation: CASSTSPDKCSYEQYF.

This clonotype was detected only a few times. J is TRBJ2-3 and V is TRBV27; the D gene is possibly TRBD2 (6 bases). Looked up from germline, CDR1 is MNHEY and CDR2 is SMNVEV (reference sequence). The CDR3 extends over 17 amino acids. Trimming took off 2 bases at V and 4 bases at J, with 19 bases between the two ends. DNA for the CDR3: TGTGCCAGCAGTTTACGTCGCGGCGGGGTTCTCCCAGATACGCAGTATTTT. Translated, it gives CASSLRRGGVLPDTQYF.

This clonotype turned up a few times. The chain combines TRBV7-9 with TRBJ1-4; D gene uncertain. This CDR3 spans 15 amino acids. From germline, CDR1 is SEHNR and CDR2 FQNEAQ (reference sequence). Trimming left V 5 bases short and J 8 bases short, with 18 bases between. In DNA form, the CDR3 reads TGTGCCAGCAGCGAGAAACGGGGTAGGGCGGAAAAACTGTTTTTT. This codes for CASSEKRGRAEKLFF.

This clonotype showed up many times. The V and J genes are TRBV20-1 and TRBJ1-2, with D possibly matching TRBD1 (5 bases). The V end lost 3 bases, the J end lost 3 bases, and 8 bases lay between the germline ends. CDR1 is DFQATT and CDR2 is SNEGSKA in the germline V gene (reference sequence). CDR3 length: 12 amino acids. CDR3 bases: TGCAGTGCTAGGAGGGGAGACTATGGCTACACCTTC. Translated: CSARRGDYGYTF.

The table lists this clonotype with a count of one. The V call is TRBV5-6, the J call TRBJ2-3, with TRBD2 as a possible D gene (6 bases). CDR3 length: 15 residues. V gave up 2 bases and J gave up 5 bases, with 15 bases separating them. The germline V gene encodes CDR1 SGHDT and CDR2 YYEEEE. The CDR3 nucleotides are TGTGCCAGCAGCTTCCCGGGGGACCCGCGAGATACGCAGTATTTT. Translating it yields CASSFPGDPRDTQYF.

Comment on this clonotype: A clone one base away is much larger, so this may be a read error. This chain joins TRBV3-1 and TRBJ2-4; no definite D call. V shed 0 bases and J shed 0 bases, with 9 bases lying between them. Germline-derived CDR1 and CDR2 are LGHDT and YNNKEL (reference sequence). The CDR3 loop spans 16 amino acids. CDR3 amino acids: CASSQDRPLAKNIQYF. CDR3 bases: TGTGCCAGCAGCCAAGACAGACCCTTAGCCAAAAACATTCAGTACTTC.

This chain uses TRBV6-1 with TRBJ2-5; D is perhaps TRBD2 (5 bases). The CDR3 loop spans 16 amino acids. Looked up from germline, CDR1 is MNHNS and CDR2 is SASEGT. Trimming left V 4 bases short and J 4 bases short, with 19 bases between. The CDR3 spells CASSVTDSVSGETQYF. The CDR3 coding sequence is TGTGCCAGCAGTGTGACGGACTCCGTCTCTGGAGAGACCCAGTACTTC.

The chain couples TRBV4-1 to TRBJ2-1, with 11 nucleotides matching TRBD2. V lost 0 bases to trimming and J lost 6 bases; unmatched junction nucleotides: 7. Looked up from germline, CDR1 is MGHRA and CDR2 is YSYEKL. The CDR3 runs 17 residues. The CDR3 loop is CASSQDLGLAGGNEQFF. Here the CDR3 DNA reads TGCGCCAGCAGCCAAGATCTGGGGCTAGCGGGAGGCAATGAGCAGTTCTTC.

A few counts support this clonotype. The V and J genes are TRBV5-6 and TRBJ2-1; D ambiguous. The CDR3 covers 15 residues. V lost 2 bases, J lost 0 bases, and 9 bases lay in between. Germline loops: CDR1 SGHDT, CDR2 YYEEEE. CDR3 residues: CASSFRTYSYNEQFF. For the CDR3, the DNA is TGTGCCAGCAGCTTTCGGACCTACTCCTACAATGAGCAGTTCTTC.

This clonotype was detected only a few times. This chain joins TRBV5-1 and TRBJ1-4, with a weak D call TRBD1 (5 bases). Looked up from germline, CDR1 is SGHRS and CDR2 is YFSETQ. The CDR3 sequence is 16 residues long. V was shortened by 0 bases and J by 5 bases, with 14 bases between the two germline ends. The CDR3 bases are TGCGCCAGCAGCTTGGCCCCGGGGACCCTCAATGAAAAACTGTTTTTT. Translating gives CASSLAPGTLNEKLFF.

The chain carries TRBV10-3 and TRBJ2-5, with 8 nucleotides matching TRBD2. The DNA end lines up better with TRBJ2-1; the J call may be wrong. CDR1 and CDR2 (germline): ENHRY, SYGVKD. This CDR3 has 13 amino acids. The CDR3 here is CAIRRGAQETQFF. For the CDR3, the DNA is TGTGCCATCAGGCGGGGGGCTCAAGAGACCCAGTTCTTC.

This clonotype has ten or more counts. At one end, the junction sequence differs from germline, possibly due to a read error. This chain uses TRBV7-2 with TRBJ2-1; 11 nucleotides agree with TRBD2. CDR1 and CDR2 from the germline V gene are SGHTA and FQGNSA. The CDR3 is 16 amino acids. The CDR3 loop is CASSLVLAGGYNEQFF. CDR3 nucleotides: TGTGCCAGCAGTTTAGTCCTAGCGGGGGGCTACAATGAGCAGTTCTTC.

V usage is TRBV9 and J usage is TRBJ2-3; weak D call: TRBD2 (6 bases). From germline, CDR1 is SGDLS and CDR2 YYNGEE. The length of the CDR3 is 16 residues. V was clipped by 2 bases and J by 0 bases, with 13 bases between them. The CDR3 reads CASSVSSGSSTDTQYF. For the CDR3, the DNA is TGTGCCAGCAGCGTGTCCAGCGGGTCTAGCACAGATACGCAGTATTTT.

This clonotype was found many times. The chain has TRBV5-1 and TRBJ2-1; TRBD2 aligns across 11 bases. The J segment lost 3 bases and the V segment lost 2 bases, leaving 4 bases of the junction unmatched. The CDR3 is 16 residues long. The germline CDR1 and CDR2 sequences are SGHRS and YFSETQ. CDR3 nucleotides: TGCGCCAGCAGCTTTACACTAGCGGGGGACTACAATGAGCAGTTCTTC. Its translation: CASSFTLAGDYNEQFF.

The CDR3 DNA sequence: TGTGCCAGCAGCTTAGTCTACGGAGGGACCACAGATACGCAGTATTTT. This translates into CASSLVYGGTTDTQYF. This sequence joins TRBV7-2 and TRBJ2-3; perhaps TRBD2 as D (6 bases). The V end lost 1 base, the J end lost 2 bases, and 13 bases lay between the germline ends. The CDR3 covers 16 residues. CDR1 SGHTA and CDR2 FQGNSA come from the germline V gene.

The J gene is TRBJ2-2, the V gene TRBV20-1; no definite D call. Germline V gene sequence: CDR1 DFQATT, CDR2 SNEGSKA (reference sequence). The CDR3 has 12 amino acids. The ends were cut back, 3 bases at V and 6 bases at J, with 8 bases in the middle. The CDR3 bases are TGCAGTGCTAGCCCAGCGCCCGGGGAGCTGTTTTTT. Encoded protein: CSASPAPGELFF.

The chain couples TRBV29-1 to TRBJ2-5; possibly TRBD2 for D (7 bases). Trimming took off 3 bases at V and 11 bases at J, with 16 bases between the two ends. This CDR3 comprises 12 residues. Germline assignment: CDR1 SQVTM and CDR2 ANQGSEA. In DNA, the CDR3 is TGCAGCGTTGACGGGGGGCGAAATGAGCAGTACTTC. This translates into CSVDGGRNEQYF.

This clonotype has only a few counts. The chain combines TRBV7-2 with TRBJ2-3, with TRBD2 identical over 8 bases. The ends lost 1 base at V and 7 bases at J; junction bases unmatched: 10. Germline CDR1 reads SGHTA; CDR2 reads FQGNSA. The CDR3 is 16 amino acids. The CDR3 sequence is CASSLEPAGESNTQYF. The CDR3 nucleotides read TGTGCCAGCAGCTTAGAACCAGCGGGGGAGTCCAATACGCAGTATTTT.

V usage is TRBV29-1 and J usage is TRBJ2-7; 8 bases align to TRBD2. CDR1 SQVTM and CDR2 ANQGSEA come from the germline V gene. The CDR3 runs to 16 residues. J lost 1 base, V lost 6 bases, and 14 bases had no gene match. CDR3 nucleotide sequence: TGCAGCGTATATTACCACAGCGGGAGTGGGTCCTACGAGCAGTACTTC. Translation: CSVYYHSGSGSYEQYF.

The chain has TRBV6-5 and TRBJ2-1; D not certain. V was cut by 8 bases and J by 0 bases, with 2 bases left in between. Germline V gene sequence: CDR1 MNHEY, CDR2 SVGAGI. CDR3 size: 11 residues. In nucleotides, the CDR3 is TGTGCCAGCGTCTCCTACAATGAGCAGTTCTTC. Translation: CASVSYNEQFF.

V and J are TRBV20-1 and TRBJ2-3; either TRBD1 or TRBD2 may fit D (5 bases each). The CDR3 runs 14 residues. Trimming left V 5 bases short and J 0 bases short, with 12 bases between. Looked up from germline, CDR1 is DFQATT and CDR2 is SNEGSKA (reference sequence). In nucleotides, the CDR3 is TGCAGTGCTTCATCATGGGGGAGCACAGATACGCAGTATTTT. It is translated as CSASSWGSTDTQYF.

The chain joins TRBV20-1 to TRBJ1-2; no clear D gene. CDR3 length: 14 residues. Germline V gene lookup returns CDR1 DFQATT and CDR2 SNEGSKA (reference sequence). Between the trimmed V and J ends, which lost 0 bases and 7 bases, there was a span of 15 bases. The CDR3 DNA follows: TGCAGTGCTAGAGATCTAGTGGGTTACTGTGGCTACACCTTC. Protein: CSARDLVGYCGYTF.